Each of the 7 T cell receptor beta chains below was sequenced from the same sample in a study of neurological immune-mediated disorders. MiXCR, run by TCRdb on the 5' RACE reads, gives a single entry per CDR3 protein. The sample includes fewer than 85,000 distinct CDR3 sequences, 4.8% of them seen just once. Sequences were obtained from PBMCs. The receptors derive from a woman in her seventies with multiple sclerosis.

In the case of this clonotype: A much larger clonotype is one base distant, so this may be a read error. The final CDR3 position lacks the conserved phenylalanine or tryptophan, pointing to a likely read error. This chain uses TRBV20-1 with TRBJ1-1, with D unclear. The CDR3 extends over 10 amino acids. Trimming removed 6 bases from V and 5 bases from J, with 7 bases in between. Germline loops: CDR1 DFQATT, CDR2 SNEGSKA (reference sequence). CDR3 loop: CSAPSTEAFC. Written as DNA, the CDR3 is TGCAGTGCCCCTAGTACTGAAGCTTTCTGT.

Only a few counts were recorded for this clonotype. This chain's CDR3 is CASSLFGEETQYF. CDR3 coding DNA: TGCGCCAGCAGCTTGTTTGGAGAAGAGACCCAGTACTTC. This chain connects TRBV5-1 to TRBJ2-5, with D unresolved. V was shortened by 1 base and J by 3 bases, with 7 bases between the two germline ends. There are 13 residues in the CDR3. CDR1 SGHRS and CDR2 YFSETQ come from the germline V gene.

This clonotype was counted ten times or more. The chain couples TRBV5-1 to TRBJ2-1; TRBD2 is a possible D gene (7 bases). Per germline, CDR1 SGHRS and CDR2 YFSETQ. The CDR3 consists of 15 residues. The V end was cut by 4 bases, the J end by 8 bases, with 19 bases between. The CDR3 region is CASSTRGPPSDEQFF. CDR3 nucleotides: TGCGCCAGCAGCACGCGGGGGCCCCCCTCCGATGAGCAGTTCTTC. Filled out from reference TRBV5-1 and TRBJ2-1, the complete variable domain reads KAGVTQTPRYLIKTRGQQVTLSCSPISGHRSVSWYQQTPGQGLQFLFEYFSETQRNKGNFPGRFSGRQFSNSRSEMNVSTLELGDSALYLCASSTRGPPSDEQFFGPGTRLTVL.

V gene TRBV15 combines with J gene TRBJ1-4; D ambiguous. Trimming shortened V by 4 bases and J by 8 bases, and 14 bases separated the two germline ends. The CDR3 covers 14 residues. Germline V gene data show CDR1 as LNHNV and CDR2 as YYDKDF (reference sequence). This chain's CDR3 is CATSTTEPGEKLFF. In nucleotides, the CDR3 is TGTGCCACCAGCACCACAGAACCTGGCGAAAAACTGTTTTTT.

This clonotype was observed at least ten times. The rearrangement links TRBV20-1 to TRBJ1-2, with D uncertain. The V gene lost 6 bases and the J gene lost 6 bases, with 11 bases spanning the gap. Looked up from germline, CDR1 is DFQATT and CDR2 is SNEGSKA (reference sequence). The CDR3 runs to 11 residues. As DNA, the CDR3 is TGCAGTGCGAGACGTCCAAATGGCTACACCTTC. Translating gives CSARRPNGYTF.

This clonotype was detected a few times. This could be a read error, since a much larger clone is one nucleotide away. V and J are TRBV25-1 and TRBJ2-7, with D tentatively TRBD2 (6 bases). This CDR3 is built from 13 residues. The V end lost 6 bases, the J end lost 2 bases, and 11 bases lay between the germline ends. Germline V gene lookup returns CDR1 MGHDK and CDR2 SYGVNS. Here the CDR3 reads CASRWEAPYEQYF. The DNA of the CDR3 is TGTGCCAGCAGGTGGGAGGCCCCCTACGAGCAGTACTTC.

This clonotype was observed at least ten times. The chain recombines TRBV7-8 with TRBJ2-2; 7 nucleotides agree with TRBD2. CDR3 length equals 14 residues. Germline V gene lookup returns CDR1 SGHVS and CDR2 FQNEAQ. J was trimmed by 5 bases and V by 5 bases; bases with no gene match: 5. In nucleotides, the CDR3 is TGTGCCAGCAGCCCGCAACTAGCGACCGGGGAGCTGTTTTTT. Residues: CASSPQLATGELFF.